The source of this T cell receptor beta chain is a study of T cells in Graves' hyperthyroidism and ophthalmopathy. Study-level background: Peripheral blood was acquired at first diagnosis, ahead of any therapy whatsoever.

The CDR3 runs to 16 residues. CDR1 is SNHLY, CDR2 FYNNEI, per germline. The V gene lost 7 bases and the J gene lost 7 bases, with 25 bases spanning the gap. Overall study results and limits: Blood also carried most thyroid clonotypes expanded above 0.001. Ophthalmopathy could be told apart from stable hyperthyroidism with a 13 V-J model.

From RNA transcripts, TCR beta CDR3 regions were amplified. Researchers ran a first-round RT-PCR on the TCR CDR3 using the HTBI primer set. TCRdb used MiXCR to reprocess the multiplex PCR reads, holding one entry per CDR3 protein. The sample records under 350,000 distinct CDR3 sequences, over 15% being singletons. Worth noting for this clonotype: Its specificity is not known.

This clonotype originated in a woman aged 50 to 65 with Graves' hyperthyroidism. The sample comprised blood. The rearrangement uses TRBV2 and TRBJ1-2; D is perhaps TRBD1 (6 bases). The CDR3 bases are TGTGCCAGCAACTCTCGGACGGTTGGGGGGGCGCTTGGCTACACCTTC. Its translation: CASNSRTVGGALGYTF.